One and the same sample provided the 5 T cell receptor beta chains below, sequenced in a study of cytomegalovirus exposure and HLA in healthy donors. In the PCR, 60 Vbeta and 13 Jbeta primers were used. The assay was immunoSEQ multiplex PCR, and TCRdb's table has in-frame clones only and misses some. The sample has 200,000 to 300,000 clones, just under 85% seen once. The sample comprised PBMCs. The receptors were sampled from a woman in her 40s in good health and CMV-seropositive.

The chain employs TRBV19 and TRBJ1-5; D not resolved. The CDR3 totals 15 residues. Germline CDR1 reads LNHDA; CDR2 reads SQIVND (reference sequence). The V gene lost 0 bases and the J gene lost 2 bases, with 8 bases spanning the gap. The CDR3 sequence: CASSIDLAGNQPQHF. The CDR3 DNA is TGTGCCAGTAGTATAGATTTGGCAGGCAATCAGCCCCAGCATTTT.

The J gene is TRBJ1-6, the V gene TRBV6-6; D possibly corresponds to TRBD1 (6 bases). V was trimmed by 8 bases and J by 5 bases, leaving 13 bases between them. There are 14 residues in the CDR3. Germline V gene data show CDR1 as MNHNY and CDR2 as SVGAGI (reference sequence). DNA of the CDR3: TGTGCCAGCTCTGGGGGGGCGCATAATTCACCCCTCCACTTT. This codes for CASSGGAHNSPLHF.

The chain carries TRBV27 and TRBJ2-7; 7 positions match TRBD2. V shed 5 bases and J 3 bases; nucleotides not matched to a gene: 1. The CDR3 sequence is 12 residues long. Germline CDR1 reads MNHEY; CDR2 reads SMNVEV (reference sequence). CDR3 sequence (DNA): TGTGCCAGCAGTCCGGGGGGCTACGAGCAGTACTTC. Translation: CASSPGGYEQYF.

The chain joins TRBV27 to TRBJ2-7; tentative D call: TRBD1 (5 bases). Trimming left V 3 bases short and J 6 bases short, with 9 bases between. CDR3 length equals 12 residues. The germline CDR1 and CDR2 sequences are MNHEY and SMNVEV (reference sequence). The CDR3 region has the DNA TGTGCCAGCAGTTTCCAAACAGGCGAGCAGTACTTC. Translation: CASSFQTGEQYF.

This chain joins TRBV13 and TRBJ2-5; 13 nucleotides align to TRBD2. The germline gives CDR1 PRHDT, CDR2 FYEKMQ (reference sequence). The V gene end was trimmed by 5 bases and the J gene end by 8 bases; junction bases not matched to a gene: 5. The CDR3 spans 14 residues. The CDR3 DNA is TGTGCCAGCAGCCTTGGACTAGCGGGGGACACCCAGTACTTC. Amino acids: CASSLGLAGDTQYF.